The following is a TCR beta chain sequence with its context. Trimming took off 1 base at V and 1 base at J, with 7 bases between the two ends. Germline V gives CDR1 GTSNPN, CDR2 SVGIG (reference sequence). This CDR3 has 13 amino acids. These data come from a study of control samples from healthy donors and cancer patients. Assay used: immunoSEQ multiplex PCR; TCRdb lists only in-frame clones, some missing. This repertoire shows about 150,000 clones, around nine tenths found once; its top ten account for 0.65% to 0.75%. Sequences were obtained from blood. This chain joins TRBV30 and TRBJ2-5; no definite D call. This TCR was sampled from a woman in her twenties or thirties in good health. CDR3 nucleotides: TGTGCCTGGAGTGAGGACCTCCAAGAGACCCAGTACTTC. Translation gives CAWSEDLQETQYF.